The entry that follows covers one T cell receptor beta chain sequence. This sample is part of a study of preoperative IRX-2 immunotherapy in early breast cancer. Clones were sequenced by immunoSEQ multiplex PCR, and TCRdb holds only the in-frame ones, with some missing. The table includes approximately 96,000 clones, approximately 90% detected once. The treatment here: preoperative locoregional IRX-2 cytokine immunotherapy. Patients received preoperative, locoregional IRX-2 cytokine immunotherapy in a phase Ib study. The CDR3 contains 15 residues. Germline V gene data show CDR1 as SGHRS and CDR2 as YFSETQ. Trimming left V 5 bases short and J 7 bases short, with 19 bases between.

Sequencing was performed on tumor tissue, taken after IRX-2 immunotherapy. The TCR originated in a human donor with breast cancer. The chain has TRBV5-1 and TRBJ2-1, with D possibly matching TRBD1 (8 bases). CDR3 residues: CASSLTGGVENEQFF. The CDR3 DNA reads TGCGCCAGCAGTTTAACAGGGGGGGTCGAAAATGAGCAGTTCTTC.